A selection of T cell receptor beta chains follows, all from one sample in a study of OX40 agonist ivuxolimab in advanced cancers. Method: immunoSEQ multiplex PCR; TCRdb's copy keeps in-frame clones and lacks some. The sample lists 30,000 to 40,000 clones, approximately 90% occurring once. Specimen: CD4+ or CD8+ T cells sorted from blood, collected in a trial of the OX40 agonist ivuxolimab. The receptors originated from an adult with an advanced solid tumor such as melanoma, head and neck, liver or kidney cancer. Each CDR3 is given with its conserved first and last residue. Each record gives: J gene, D gene, clone size, V gene, CDR3 DNA, CDR3 protein. A D gene is named only where the DNA matches it firmly. Part of the rows lack a size; the others show once, few, many or a class for expanded clones.

>TRBJ1-5|TRBD1|.|TRBV9
TGTGCCAGCAGCGGCGATACAGGGGCCAGCAATCAGCCCCAGCATTTT
CASSGDTGASNQPQHF
>TRBJ2-6|.|.|TRBV9
TGTGCCAGCAGCGTAGCTACGTCGGGGCCACTCTCTGGGGCCAACGTCCTGACTTTC
CASSVATSGPLSGANVLTF
>TRBJ2-7|TRBD1|.|TRBV4-3
TGCGCCAGCAGCCAATCCGGGGACAGGGTTTACGAGCAGTACTTC
CASSQSGDRVYEQYF
>TRBJ1-1|.|many|TRBV27
TGTGCCAGCAGTTTAGGGTCGGCCAACACTGAAGCTTTCTTT
CASSLGSANTEAFF
>TRBJ2-1|TRBD2|.|TRBV27
TGTGCCAGCAGTCACCGCAACCCGGAACGGGGGGGCCAGTTCTTC
CASSHRNPERGGQFF
>TRBJ2-7|.|.|TRBV7-6
TGTGCCAGCAGCTTAGCGGGAGGCGAGCAGTACTTC
CASSLAGGEQYF
>TRBJ2-2|.|.|TRBV11-3
TGTGCCAGCGGCAGGATGGGCGGGGAGCTGTTTTTT
CASGRMGGELFF
>TRBJ2-5|.|.|TRBV15
TGTGCCACCAGCACTGATCTCGGACTCCAAGAGACCCAGTACTTC
CATSTDLGLQETQYF
>TRBJ2-7|.|.|TRBV30
TGTGCCTACTGGGGAGAATCCTACGAGCAGTACTTC
CAYWGESYEQYF
>TRBJ2-5|TRBD2|.|TRBV6-6
TGTGCCAGCAGTCCGACTAGCGGGGGGAAAGAGACCCAGTACTTC
CASSPTSGGKETQYF
>TRBJ2-5|TRBD2|.|TRBV7-3
TGTGCCAGCAGCTTAAGCGGGGGAAAGCCGGAGACCCAGTACTTC
CASSLSGGKPETQYF
>TRBJ1-6|.|.|TRBV6-4
TGTGCCAGCAGTGACTCGATTCCGGCAGCCCGGGGAACACCCCTCCACTTT
CASSDSIPAARGTPLHF
>TRBJ2-7|TRBD2|.|TRBV10-1
TGCGCCAGCAGTGAGTCGAGGCTAGCGGGGCCCTCGCACTTC
CASSESRLAGPSHF
>TRBJ2-2|TRBD2|.|TRBV19
TGTGCCAGTAGTTCGACGGGGGGGCTGTTTTTT
CASSSTGGLFF
>TRBJ2-1|.|once|TRBV14
TGTGCCAGCAGCCTAGTTTCCCCCAATGAGCAGTTCTTC
CASSLVSPNEQFF
>TRBJ2-3|TRBD2|.|TRBV7-2
TGTGCCAGCAGCTTAAGTGGCGGGGGGGCAGATACGCAGTATTTT
CASSLSGGGADTQYF
>TRBJ1-3|.|.|TRBV6-1
TGTGCCAGCAGTGAAGAGGGGCTCTCTGGAAACACCATATATTTT
CASSEEGLSGNTIYF
>TRBJ1-2|.|.|TRBV6-6
TGTGCCAGCAGTTACGACTTCTCCACACGGGGCTACACCTTC
CASSYDFSTRGYTF
>TRBJ2-3|TRBD2|.|TRBV7-8
TGTGCCAGCACCCGGACTAGCGGGGGCCCAGAGAGAGATACGCAGTATTTT
CASTRTSGGPERDTQYF
>TRBJ2-1|.|.|TRBV18
TGTGCCAGCTCACCATCCGATGAGCAGTTCTTC
CASSPSDEQFF
>TRBJ2-5|.|.|TRBV6-6
TGTGCCAGCCTAGGGTCTTGGGGGAATCAAGAGACCCAGTACTTC
CASLGSWGNQETQYF
>TRBJ2-7|.|.|TRBV19
TGTGCCAGTACGGACGGGGGCTCCTACGAGCAGTACTTC
CASTDGGSYEQYF
>TRBJ2-5|.|.|TRBV2
TGTGCCAGCAGCCCTCCGACCCAAGAGACCCAGTACTTC
CASSPPTQETQYF
>TRBJ2-7|.|.|TRBV11-1
TGTGCCAGCAAAATAGGGTCAGGGACCGAGCAGTACTTC
CASKIGSGTEQYF
>TRBJ2-7|.|.|TRBV30
TGTGCCTGGGGTCCAGTAAGCTCCTACGAGCAGTACTTC
CAWGPVSSYEQYF
>TRBJ1-1|.|.|TRBV5-6
TGTGCCAGCAGCTTGGCCGATATGGTGGACACTGAAGCTTTCTTT
CASSLADMVDTEAFF
>TRBJ1-2|.|once|TRBV29-1
TGCAGCGTTTCCTCGGGACGGTCTAACTATGGCTACACCTTC
CSVSSGRSNYGYTF
>TRBJ2-7|TRBD1|.|TRBV11-2
TGTGCCAGCAGCGTAGGGACAGCTTACGAGCAGTACTTC
CASSVGTAYEQYF
>TRBJ2-2|TRBD1|.|TRBV5-6
TGTGCCAGCAGCACGACAGGGGGCACCGGGGAGCTGTTTTTT
CASSTTGGTGELFF
>TRBJ2-1|.|once|TRBV7-9
TGTGCCAGCAGCTGGACAGCTAGCTCCTACAATGAGCAGTTCTTC
CASSWTASSYNEQFF
>TRBJ2-3|TRBD2|.|TRBV7-9
TGTGCCAGCGTCGACGGACTAGCACCAGATACGCAGTATTTT
CASVDGLAPDTQYF
>TRBJ1-4|.|.|TRBV30
TGTGCCTGGAGTGTACCCAGGGCACCAACTAATGAAAAACTGTTTTTT
CAWSVPRAPTNEKLFF
>TRBJ1-6|.|.|TRBV5-1
TGCGCCAGCAGCTTGGAGGCAGAGCATAATTCACCCCTCCACTTT
CASSLEAEHNSPLHF
>TRBJ1-2|TRBD1|.|TRBV5-5
TGTGCCAGCAGCTCGTCGACAGGGACCTATGGCTACACCTTC
CASSSSTGTYGYTF
>TRBJ1-3|.|.|TRBV4-1
TGCGCCAGCAGCCACGGAAACACCATATATTTT
CASSHGNTIYF
>TRBJ2-7|.|.|TRBV6-8
TGTGCCAGCAGTACAAATAGTGAGCAGTACTTC
CASSTNSEQYF
>TRBJ2-1|.|once|TRBV6-6
TGTGCCACCACCAGGGGGGCGGATGAGCAGTTCTTC
CATTRGADEQFF
>TRBJ1-5|.|once|TRBV7-6
TGTGCCAGCAGCCTGGGGCAGGATAGCAATCAGCCCCAGCATTTT
CASSLGQDSNQPQHF
>TRBJ1-1|.|.|TRBV11-2
TGTGCCAGCAGCCCGAGGGCCTACACTGAAGCTTTCTTT
CASSPRAYTEAFF
>TRBJ1-1|.|.|TRBV4-3
TGCGCCAGCAGCCAAGATCGGTGGTCGAGCAACACTGAAGCTTTCTTT
CASSQDRWSSNTEAFF
>TRBJ1-1|TRBD1|once|TRBV2
TGTGCCAGCAGGGGGACAGGGGGCTTGAACACTGAAGCTTTCTTT
CASRGTGGLNTEAFF
>TRBJ1-1|.|.|TRBV2
TGTGCCAGCAGCGGGGGCCCCCCGACGGGGAACACTGAAGCTTTCTTT
CASSGGPPTGNTEAFF